This T cell receptor (beta chain) was found in a study of blood T cell repertoires in COVID-19. Overall study context: Donors in the United States, Italy and Spain gave samples during acute or convalescent COVID-19. In each case, the material was cDNA or gDNA derived from T cells, B-cell-depleted T cells, or PBMCs.

Per the original data handling: Estimated nucleated cell counts came from reference gene primer amplification. Sequencing used immunoSEQ multiplex PCR; TCRdb keeps in-frame clones, though not all of them. That table is the source of V, J and clone size, and D and trimming were worked out from the DNA. The table records 100,000 to 150,000 clones, about 85% of them present only once. On this clone itself: A read error is likely, as this CDR3 ends without the conserved phenylalanine or tryptophan. Because the CDR3's place on the DNA is in doubt, the DNA is left out and the CDR3 is given as listed by TCRdb.

CDR1 is SNHLY and CDR2 is FYNNEI in the germline V gene. A total of 12 residues make up the CDR3, ends included. Material: peripheral blood. This TCR derives from a human donor in a cohort sampled during active COVID-19. The chain has TRBV2 and TRBJ2-7; TRBD2 is the table's D call, not checked against the DNA. This CDR3 is CASSELAGEMAL.